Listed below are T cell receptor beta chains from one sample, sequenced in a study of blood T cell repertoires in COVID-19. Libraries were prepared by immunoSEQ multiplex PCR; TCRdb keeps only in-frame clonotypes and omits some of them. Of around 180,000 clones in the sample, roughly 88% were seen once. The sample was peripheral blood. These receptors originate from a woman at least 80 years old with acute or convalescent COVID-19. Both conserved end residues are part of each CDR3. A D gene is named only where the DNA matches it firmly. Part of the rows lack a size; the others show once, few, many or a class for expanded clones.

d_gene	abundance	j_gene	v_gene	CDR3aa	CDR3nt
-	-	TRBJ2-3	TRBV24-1	CATEGDGRTDTQYF	TGTGCCACCGAGGGGGACGGCCGCACAGATACGCAGTATTTT
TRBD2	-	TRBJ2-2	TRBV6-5	CASSPSGLNTGELFF	TGTGCCAGCAGTCCTAGCGGTTTGAACACCGGGGAGCTGTTTTTT
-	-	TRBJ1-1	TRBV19	CASSIEGARNTEAFF	TGTGCCAGTAGTATAGAGGGGGCCCGAAACACTGAAGCTTTCTTT
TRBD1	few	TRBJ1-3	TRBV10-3	CAIEGQVISGNTIYF	TGTGCCATCGAGGGACAGGTGATCTCTGGAAACACCATATATTTT
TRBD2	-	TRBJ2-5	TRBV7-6	CASSLELAGQPQETQYF	TGTGCCAGCAGCTTAGAACTAGCGGGGCAACCTCAAGAGACCCAGTACTTC
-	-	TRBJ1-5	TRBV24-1	CATRESGSNQPQHF	TGTGCCACCAGGGAGAGCGGAAGCAATCAGCCCCAGCATTTT
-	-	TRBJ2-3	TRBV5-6	CASSSFAGADTDTQYF	TGTGCCAGCAGCTCATTCGCGGGGGCCGATACAGATACGCAGTATTTT
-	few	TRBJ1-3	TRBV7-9	CASSLQGTASGNTIYF	TGTGCCAGCAGCTTACAGGGAACAGCCTCTGGAAACACCATATATTTT
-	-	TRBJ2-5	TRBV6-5	CASTPGGLQETQYF	TGTGCCAGCACTCCGGGGGGCCTGCAAGAGACCCAGTACTTC
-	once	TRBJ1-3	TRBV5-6	CASSLAAHRYSGNTIYF	TGTGCCAGCAGCTTGGCCGCACACCGATACTCTGGAAACACCATATATTTT